The entry that follows covers one T cell receptor beta chain sequence. Its antigen is not identified. The PCR had 60 Vbeta and 13 Jbeta primers. Clones were read by immunoSEQ multiplex PCR, and TCRdb kept only the in-frame ones, dropping some. Recorded for this sample: about 96,000 clones. The sample is drawn from a study of cytomegalovirus exposure and HLA in healthy donors. Study background: Earlier findings included more than 95 million unique TCR beta sequences obtained from 150 million to 200 million T cells. General study results and limits: A prior analysis recorded that most TCR beta V segments were productive about 90% or about 30% of the time. Generally TCR sequences proved uncommon, though certain public TCRs appeared in numerous donors.

V lost 3 bases and J 7 bases, leaving 16 bases between the germline ends. This CDR3 spans 14 amino acids. Per germline, CDR1 SQVTM and CDR2 ANQGSEA. The sequencing input was PBMCs. The source is a woman under 40 in good health and CMV-seronegative. The chain links TRBV29-1 to TRBJ2-1; D ambiguous. Here the CDR3 DNA reads TGCAGCGTTGATAATCATGCGCGGATAAATGAGCAGTTCTTC. This gives the protein CSVDNHARINEQFF.